These T cell receptor beta chains were read from a single sample in a study of T cells in Graves' hyperthyroidism and ophthalmopathy. TCRdb reprocessed the multiplex PCR reads with MiXCR, giving one entry per CDR3 protein. The table shows 450,000 to 700,000 distinct CDR3 sequences, with 46% occurring only once. The specimen was peripheral blood or thyroid tissue (not recorded which). The receptors derive from an adult woman with Graves' disease, either hyperthyroidism or ophthalmopathy (not recorded which). CDR3s include the opening cysteine and the closing phenylalanine or tryptophan. D genes are given only for firm matches. The size field is filled for only some rows; it gives once, few, many or a size class.

>15|TRBV10-3|TRBJ2-2|.|.
CAIRATQANTGELFF
TGTGCCATCAGGGCGACACAAGCGAACACCGGGGAGCTGTTTTTT
>13|TRBV20-1|TRBJ2-2|TRBD1|.
CSASTGGTGELFF
TGCAGTGCTAGCACAGGGGGGACCGGGGAGCTGTTTTTT
>14|TRBV20-1|TRBJ2-7|TRBD1|many
CSVNGQDVGYEQYF
TGCAGTGTTAACGGACAGGACGTCGGATACGAGCAGTACTTC
>16|TRBV5-1|TRBJ2-7|TRBD1|.
CASSVAPGTGVYEQYF
TGCGCCAGCAGCGTCGCCCCCGGGACAGGGGTATACGAGCAGTACTTC
>14|TRBV7-9|TRBJ2-5|.|.
CASSAAVRQETQYF
TGTGCCAGCAGTGCCGCTGTACGACAAGAGACCCAGTACTTC
>14|TRBV20-1|TRBJ2-7|TRBD2|many
CSAREGLAAYEQYF
TGCAGTGCTAGAGAGGGACTAGCGGCCTACGAGCAGTACTTC
>13|TRBV7-9|TRBJ2-7|.|few
CASRGTARYEQYF
TGTGCCAGCCGGGGGACAGCACGGTACGAGCAGTACTTC
>8|TRBV11-2|TRBJ1-2|.|many
CASSPGTF
TGTGCCAGCAGCCCGGGGACCTTC
>16|TRBV19|TRBJ2-2|.|once
CASTPGGQGNTGELFF
TGTGCCAGCACCCCGGGAGGACAGGGTAACACCGGGGAGCTGTTTTTT
>14|TRBV2|TRBJ1-2|.|.
CASSEEGQSYGYTF
TGTGCCAGCAGTGAAGAGGGTCAATCTTATGGCTACACCTTC
>13|TRBV9|TRBJ1-1|.|many
CASSVVPNTEAFF
TGTGCCAGCAGCGTAGTGCCGAACACTGAAGCTTTCTTT
>13|TRBV24-1|TRBJ1-2|.|.
CATSDDRGYGYTF
TGTGCCACCAGTGATGACAGAGGCTATGGCTACACCTTC
>14|TRBV6-6|TRBJ2-7|.|.
CASSEGGARDEQYF
TGTGCCAGCAGTGAAGGAGGGGCGCGTGACGAGCAGTACTTC
>17|TRBV20-1|TRBJ2-2|TRBD2|.
CSASSPWTSGNTGELFF
TGCAGTGCTAGTAGCCCATGGACTAGCGGGAACACCGGGGAGCTGTTTTTT
>17|TRBV5-1|TRBJ1-6|.|.
CASSLVAGAVGNSPLHF
TGCGCCAGCAGCTTGGTAGCAGGGGCGGTGGGTAATTCACCCCTCCACTTT
>16|TRBV7-9|TRBJ2-7|TRBD2|.
CASTETTSGRNYEQYF
TGTGCCAGCACCGAAACTACTAGCGGGAGGAACTACGAGCAGTACTTC
>13|TRBV2|TRBJ1-2|.|.
CASSFVSYCGYTF
TGTGCCAGCAGTTTTGTCAGCTACTGTGGCTACACCTTC
>15|TRBV20-1|TRBJ1-2|TRBD1|.
CSARVGGTGTYGYTF
TGCAGTGCTAGAGTGGGGGGGACAGGAACATATGGCTACACCTTC
>14|TRBV28|TRBJ1-6|TRBD1|many
CASSRGTGGSPLHF
TGTGCCAGCAGTCGAGGGACAGGGGGCTCACCCCTCCACTTT
>14|TRBV6-6|TRBJ2-5|.|many
CASSYSSAQETQYF
TGTGCCAGCAGTTACTCGTCGGCCCAAGAGACCCAGTACTTC
>11|TRBV6-5|TRBJ2-7|TRBD2|many
CASGRVYEQYF
TGTGCCAGCGGGAGGGTTTACGAGCAGTACTTC
>14|TRBV25-1|TRBJ2-7|.|.
CASSATGSSGEQYF
TGTGCCAGCAGTGCCACTGGGAGTTCGGGCGAGCAGTACTTC
>15|TRBV7-2|TRBJ2-5|.|.
CASRSRERLKETQYF
TGTGCCAGCAGAAGCCGGGAACGACTGAAAGAGACCCAGTACTTC
>16|TRBV7-9|TRBJ2-7|TRBD2|.
CASSLGGTRSYYEQYF
TGTGCCAGCAGCCTAGGAGGGACTAGGAGCTATTACGAGCAGTACTTC
>14|TRBV20-1|TRBJ2-7|TRBD1|.
CSAPDRGSSYEQYF
TGCAGTGCTCCTGACAGGGGGAGTTCTTACGAGCAGTACTTC
>14|TRBV12-3/TRBV12-4|TRBJ2-7|.|many
CASSLGWDSYEQYF
TGTGCCAGCAGTCTTGGATGGGACTCCTACGAGCAGTACTTC
>13|TRBV2|TRBJ2-5|.|few
CASSTGFGETQYF
TGTGCCAGCTCAACGGGATTTGGGGAGACCCAGTACTTC
>14|TRBV7-9|TRBJ2-7|TRBD1|many
CASSPGTGAFEQYF
TGTGCCAGCAGCCCCGGGACAGGGGCTTTCGAGCAGTACTTC
>20|TRBV7-8|TRBJ2-6|.|many
CASRLLRPGGQNSGANVLTF
TGTGCCAGCAGACTCCTACGGCCAGGGGGGCAAAACTCTGGGGCCAACGTCCTGACTTTC
>13|TRBV5-1|TRBJ1-5|.|.
CASSRTDQGTEHF
TGCGCCAGCAGCCGGACTGACCAGGGTACCGAGCATTTT
>16|TRBV7-3|TRBJ2-5|TRBD2|.
CASSARLAGGPPALFF
TGTGCCAGCAGCGCCAGACTAGCGGGAGGCCCTCCGGCCCTGTTCTTC
>11|TRBV7-2|TRBJ1-3|.|.
CASSRDFTIYF
TGTGCCAGCAGCCGAGACTTCACCATATATTTT